Below, 25 T cell receptor beta chains from the same sample are listed, as sequenced in a study of beta chain features in type 1 diabetes (dated by TCRdb to 2016 to 2019). Overall study results and their limits: A moderate but significant shortening of TCRB CDR3 length was observed in type 1 diabetes patients in all four CD4+ subsets.

Library preparation used the immunoSEQ multiplex PCR assay. All of the isolated RNA was reverse transcribed with the High Capacity cDNA Reverse Transcription Kit, so expressed TCRB transcripts were sequenced. As stored in TCRdb, this immuneACCESS dataset retains in-frame rearrangements with V and J assigned. A fraction of the clones does not appear; measured against another copy, unresolved V genes explain less than half of the discrepancy, and the remainder lacks a known reason. A total of 600,000 to 750,000 clones appear in this sample, about an eighth of them only once. The top ten clonotypes cover 0.095% to 0.15% of the sample. Their specific antigens are unknown. Sample: naive CD4+ T cells from blood. The cell subset or site label of this sample denotes: true naive CD4+ T cells. Receptor source: a man aged 25-45 years with type 1 diabetes.

As regards this clone: Within the sample, other DNA sequences also encode this same CDR3. The chain joins TRBV29-1 to TRBJ1-2; TRBD1 aligns across 9 bases. V shed 6 bases, J shed 2 bases, and the junction held 4 bases outside the gene matches. This CDR3 is 13 amino acids long. From germline, CDR1 is SQVTM and CDR2 ANQGSEA. The CDR3 region is CSVADRGNYGYTF. The CDR3 coding sequence is TGCAGCGTGGCGGACAGGGGCAACTATGGCTACACCTTC.

This clone came up a few times. The chain carries TRBV5-1 and TRBJ1-3, with D unresolved. The CDR3 totals 14 residues. Trimming shortened V by 0 bases and J by 8 bases, and 12 bases separated the two germline ends. The germline gives CDR1 SGHRS, CDR2 YFSETQ. The CDR3 region is CASSLDGNPHTIYF. As DNA, the CDR3 is TGCGCCAGCAGCTTGGACGGGAACCCTCACACCATATATTTT.

The chain combines TRBV27 with TRBJ2-2; 8 nucleotides match TRBD2. This CDR3 region has 15 residues. Germline values: CDR1 MNHEY, CDR2 SMNVEV (reference sequence). V gave up 5 bases and J gave up 4 bases; unmatched junction bases: 6. Written as DNA, the CDR3 is TGTGCCAGCAGTAGCGGACTAGCTGGCACCGGGGAGCTGTTTTTT. It specifies CASSSGLAGTGELFF.

This chain uses TRBV5-1 with TRBJ2-6, with D possibly TRBD1 on 6 matching bases. The CDR3 runs 18 residues. The V and J ends lost 5 bases and 0 bases respectively, with 18 bases between them. Per germline, CDR1 SGHRS and CDR2 YFSETQ. CDR3 coding DNA: TGCGCCAGCAGGGATACAGGGTCGTATTTCTCTGGGGCCAACGTCCTGACTTTC. It specifies CASRDTGSYFSGANVLTF.

This clone turned up a few times. The chain is built from TRBV10-3 and TRBJ2-5; a weak D match, TRBD1 (6 bases). CDR1 is ENHRY, CDR2 SYGVKD, per germline. The V end was cut by 3 bases, the J end by 2 bases, with 16 bases between. The CDR3 covers 16 residues. CDR3 in amino acids: CAISDSTGHVQETQYF. CDR3 bases: TGTGCCATCAGTGACTCGACGGGACATGTTCAAGAGACCCAGTACTTC.

The chain combines TRBV6-4 with TRBJ2-3; D unclear. Germline V CDR1 and CDR2: MRHNA, SNTAGT. This CDR3 is built from 13 residues. The V end was cut by 5 bases, the J end by 6 bases, with 12 bases between. Here the CDR3 reads CASSPQPSDTQYF. CDR3 nucleotides: TGTGCCAGCAGTCCACAACCCTCCGATACGCAGTATTTT.

This clone was picked up a small number of times. The rearrangement joins TRBV6-6 to TRBJ1-4; D uncertain. Trimming pared 5 bases from V and 8 bases from J, leaving 6 bases between. The CDR3 extends over 11 amino acids. Germline lookup yields CDR1 MNHNY and CDR2 SVGAGI (reference sequence). In DNA form, the CDR3 reads TGTGCCAGCAGTCGGACGGAAAAACTGTTTTTT. This translates into CASSRTEKLFF.

On this clone: This CDR3 is also generated by other DNA sequences in the sample. J is TRBJ1-4 and V is TRBV2; D is ambiguous. Germline V gene lookup returns CDR1 SNHLY and CDR2 FYNNEI. Trimming cost V 2 bases and J 8 bases, with 3 bases left between them. The CDR3 has 11 amino acids. In DNA, the CDR3 is TGTGCCAGCAGTGAACGGGAAAAACTGTTTTTT. The encoded protein is CASSEREKLFF.

The chain combines TRBV5-4 with TRBJ2-7, with 14 bases lining up with TRBD2. The trim removed 4 bases at V and 1 base at J, leaving 10 bases unmatched. Germline CDR1 is SGHNT and CDR2 is YYREEE (reference sequence). The CDR3 covers 18 residues. CDR3 coding DNA: TGTGCCAGCAGCACTCTTCTAGGGACTAGCGGGGGTTCCTACGAGCAGTACTTC. Protein sequence: CASSTLLGTSGGSYEQYF.

The table lists this clone with a few counts. The rearrangement uses TRBV7-2 and TRBJ1-4, with 8 bases lining up with TRBD1. The CDR3 extends over 15 amino acids. Germline trimming cut 5 bases from V and 4 bases from J; bases unmatched to any gene: 6. Germline V gives CDR1 SGHTA, CDR2 FQGNSA. The CDR3 DNA reads as TGTGCCAGCAGCACCCGGACAGGGAGTAATGAAAAACTGTTTTTT. Residues: CASSTRTGSNEKLFF.

This clone has more than one count but fewer than ten. This chain connects TRBV19 to TRBJ2-3; D is undetermined. Trimming cost V 3 bases and J 6 bases, with 13 bases left between them. The germline V gene has CDR1 LNHDA and CDR2 SQIVND (reference sequence). The CDR3 is made up of 14 amino acids. CDR3 DNA: TGTGCCAGTAGTATTGAGGCTACGGCGGATACGCAGTATTTT. This translates into CASSIEATADTQYF. Looking up the rest from reference TRBV19 and TRBJ2-3 gives the full variable domain: DGGITQSPKYLFRKEGQNVTLSCEQNLNHDAMYWYRQDPGQGLRLIYYSQIVNDFQKGDIAEGYSVSREKKESFPLTVTSAQKNPTAFYLCASSIEATADTQYFGPGTRLTVL.

Only a few counts were recorded for this clone. This rearrangement joins TRBV9 to TRBJ2-3; possibly TRBD2 for D (5 bases). Trimming removed 3 bases at V and 9 bases at J, with 17 bases between. Germline loops: CDR1 SGDLS, CDR2 YYNGEE. The CDR3 runs to 14 residues. The CDR3: CASSASNTRITQYF. DNA for the CDR3: TGTGCCAGCAGCGCTTCCAATACTAGAATAACGCAGTATTTT.

This clone was seen only a few times. The chain joins TRBV18 to TRBJ1-1, with D unclear. V was pared by 4 bases and J by 5 bases, with 8 bases between. The CDR3 has 12 amino acids. Germline V gene lookup returns CDR1 KGHSH and CDR2 LQKENI. The CDR3, as DNA: TGTGCCAGCTCACTGGTGAGAACTGAAGCTTTCTTT. Translating gives CASSLVRTEAFF.

This clone was recorded a few times. The V call is TRBV15, the J call TRBJ1-6, with D unclear. Germline-derived CDR1 and CDR2 are LNHNV and YYDKDF (reference sequence). This CDR3 has 15 residues. The V end lost 0 bases, the J end lost 6 bases, and 9 bases lay between the germline ends. Written as DNA, the CDR3 is TGTGCCACCAGCAGAGATGCACCCACTAATTCACCCCTCCACTTT. Translation gives CATSRDAPTNSPLHF. Together with reference TRBV15 and TRBJ1-6, the CDR3 gives the full variable domain: DAMVIQNPRYQVTQFGKPVTLSCSQTLNHNVMYWYQQKSSQAPKLLFHYYDKDFNNEADTPDNFQSRRPNTSFCFLDIRSPGLGDTAMYLCATSRDAPTNSPLHFGNGTRLTVT.

The rearrangement uses TRBV6-6 and TRBJ1-2, with D unresolved. V shed 5 bases and J shed 6 bases, with 16 bases lying between them. Germline V gene lookup returns CDR1 MNHNY and CDR2 SVGAGI (reference sequence). This CDR3 is 14 amino acids long. The CDR3 bases are TGTGCCAGCAGTCCCAGACCCCCGCCGGATGGCTACACCTTC. As protein: CASSPRPPPDGYTF.

This clone appeared a few times. This chain uses TRBV19 with TRBJ2-2, with D perhaps TRBD1 or TRBD2 (6 bases each). Germline-derived CDR1 and CDR2 are LNHDA and SQIVND (reference sequence). Deletions cut 10 bases from V and 0 bases from J, with 18 bases between. The CDR3 loop spans 16 amino acids. The CDR3 region is CATYQRGVANTGELFF. The CDR3 nucleotides are TGTGCCACCTACCAAAGGGGGGTCGCGAACACCGGGGAGCTGTTTTTT.

The genes are TRBV4-3 and TRBJ2-2, with a weak D call TRBD2 (6 bases). The CDR3 extends over 15 amino acids. CDR1 is LGHNA, CDR2 YSLEER, per germline. Between the trimmed V and J ends, which lost 3 bases and 1 base, there was a span of 9 bases. The CDR3 DNA reads as TGCGCCAGCAGCCATCGGGACTTGAACACCGGGGAGCTGTTTTTT. Its protein is CASSHRDLNTGELFF.

V is TRBV28 and J is TRBJ2-1; 7 bases agree with TRBD1. There are 17 residues in the CDR3. With V trimmed by 5 bases and J by 3 bases, 13 bases remained unmatched. Germline loops: CDR1 MDHEN, CDR2 SYDVKM. The CDR3 loop is CASSTRHRGLLYNEQFF. CDR3 in DNA: TGTGCCAGCAGTACAAGACACAGGGGCCTCCTCTACAATGAGCAGTTCTTC.

This clone was counted only a few times. The chain is built from TRBV9 and TRBJ2-3, with D unresolved. Trimming left V 2 bases short and J 4 bases short, with 11 bases between. Germline CDR1 reads SGDLS; CDR2 reads YYNGEE. CDR3 length: 14 amino acids. In DNA, the CDR3 is TGTGCCAGCAGCGTCACCGCAACGGCAGATACGCAGTATTTT. This gives the protein CASSVTATADTQYF. The variable domain in full, completed from reference TRBV9 and TRBJ2-3, reads DSGVTQTPKHLITATGQRVTLRCSPRSGDLSVYWYQQSLDQGLQFLIQYYNGEERAKGNILERFSAQQFPDLHSELNLSSLELGDSALYFCASSVTATADTQYFGPGTRLTVL.

This chain joins TRBV19 and TRBJ2-1; 11 positions agree with TRBD1. Germline lookup yields CDR1 LNHDA and CDR2 SQIVND (reference sequence). Germline trimming cut 5 bases from V and 7 bases from J; bases unmatched to any gene: 10. This CDR3 contains 16 residues. DNA of the CDR3: TGTGCCAGTAGTGACAGGACAGGGGGCTTCCTGAATGAGCAGTTCTTC. This encodes CASSDRTGGFLNEQFF.

This chain connects TRBV30 to TRBJ2-7; D possibly corresponds to TRBD2 (7 bases). Trimming removed 0 bases from V and 0 bases from J, with 9 bases in between. Germline V gives CDR1 GTSNPN, CDR2 SVGIG (reference sequence). CDR3 length equals 14 residues. CDR3 protein: CAWSVGGGSYEQYF. In nucleotides, the CDR3 is TGTGCCTGGAGTGTGGGAGGGGGCTCCTACGAGCAGTACTTC.

As concerns this clone: This specimen includes other DNA sequences encoding the same CDR3. The V call is TRBV30, the J call TRBJ2-2; D not resolved. CDR3 length equals 14 residues. Germline V gives CDR1 GTSNPN, CDR2 SVGIG (reference sequence). The V and J ends lost 0 bases and 0 bases respectively, with 5 bases between them. CDR3 sequence: CAWSVGSNTGELFF. CDR3 sequence (DNA): TGTGCCTGGAGTGTGGGATCGAACACCGGGGAGCTGTTTTTT.

V is TRBV10-2 and J is TRBJ1-2; D gene unclear. The CDR3 is made up of 15 amino acids. Germline V gives CDR1 WSHSY, CDR2 SAAADI. Trimming removed 3 bases at V and 4 bases at J, with 15 bases between. The chain's CDR3 is CASSESLGQAYGYTF. CDR3 nucleotides: TGCGCCAGCAGTGAATCCCTTGGCCAGGCCTATGGCTACACCTTC.

In this sample, this clone turned up a few times. This chain connects TRBV18 to TRBJ2-7, with TRBD2 matching 7 bases. The length of the CDR3 is 15 residues. J was trimmed by 6 bases and V by 2 bases; bases with no gene match: 10. Germline V lookup: CDR1 KGHSH, CDR2 LQKENI. The CDR3, as DNA: TGTGCCAGCTCACCAAGGCTAGCGGAGACTATCGAGCAGTACTTC. Translating gives CASSPRLAETIEQYF.

A few counts support this clone. The sample contains more than one DNA sequence encoding this CDR3. V usage is TRBV6-6 and J usage is TRBJ2-7; D unresolved. Germline CDR1 reads MNHNY; CDR2 reads SVGAGI (reference sequence). The CDR3 length is 11 residues. Trimming stripped 7 bases from V and 3 bases from J, with 7 bases between. The CDR3 protein is CASTSSYEQYF. CDR3 sequence (DNA): TGTGCCAGCACCTCAAGCTACGAGCAGTACTTC.